Following are 5 T cell receptor beta chains from one sample sequenced in a study of PD-1 blockade in classical Hodgkin lymphoma (TCRdb year 2020). The library was generated by the immunoSEQ multiplex PCR assay. TCRdb took over this immuneACCESS table, retaining in-frame rearrangements with V and J assigned. Such tables are incomplete; in checked studies, under half of the missing clones stem from an unresolved V gene, and the remainder is unexplained. The sample table holds 100,000 to 120,000 clones, of which roughly nine tenths were seen once. The ten largest make up about 20% of the sample. According to the study, the label for this sample's time point signals: cycle 2 day 1 (C2D1) of nivolumab. Every trial patient had relapsed following autologous stem cell transplantation, and prior brentuximab vedotin exposure was what differed among cohorts A, B and C. Sequencing used peripheral blood mononuclear cells (PBMCs), obtained before the second cycle of nivolumab. These receptors all come from a human donor with classical Hodgkin lymphoma.

The genes are TRBV5-6 and TRBJ1-2; 8 bases map to TRBD1. After removal of 2 bases from V and 7 bases from J, the junction contained 4 bases not matched to a gene. This CDR3 region has 13 residues. Germline V gene sequence: CDR1 SGHDT, CDR2 YYEEEE. CDR3 sequence: CASSFGQGSGYTF. The CDR3 DNA sequence: TGTGCCAGCAGCTTTGGACAGGGATCTGGCTACACCTTC.

The chain is built from TRBV5-1 and TRBJ2-7; 7 nucleotides agree with TRBD1. CDR1 is SGHRS and CDR2 is YFSETQ in the germline V gene. Trimming removed 0 bases from V and 3 bases from J; junction bases left unmatched: 6. The CDR3 contains 15 residues. Written as DNA, the CDR3 is TGCGCCAGCAGCTTGGTTTGGGACAGTAACTACGAGCAGTACTTC. Translation gives CASSLVWDSNYEQYF. Looking up the rest from reference TRBV5-1 and TRBJ2-7 gives the full variable domain: KAGVTQTPRYLIKTRGQQVTLSCSPISGHRSVSWYQQTPGQGLQFLFEYFSETQRNKGNFPGRFSGRQFSNSRSEMNVSTLELGDSALYLCASSLVWDSNYEQYFGPGTRLTVT.

CDR3 coding DNA: TGTGCCAGCACTCCGGGACTAGGGTCCTACAATGAGCAGTTCTTC. It encodes CASTPGLGSYNEQFF. The chain joins TRBV6-6 to TRBJ2-1; 8 positions match TRBD2. The CDR3 loop spans 15 amino acids. CDR1 and CDR2 (germline): MNHNY, SVGAGI (reference sequence). With 7 bases clipped from V and 1 base from J, the junction kept 6 bases outside the gene matches.

The CDR3 DNA follows: TGTGCCAGCAGCCGTGCGGGAGGACAAGAGACCCAGTACTTC. Translation: CASSRAGGQETQYF. The genes are TRBV7-7 and TRBJ2-5; TRBD2 aligns across 8 bases. The CDR3 runs 14 residues. The junction had 4 bases not matched to a gene; V was cut back by 5 bases and J by 2 bases. CDR1 and CDR2 from the germline V gene are SSHAT and FNYEAQ (reference sequence).

The chain uses TRBV5-6 and TRBJ2-7, with a tentative D call TRBD2 (6 bases). V lost 2 bases and J 4 bases, leaving 13 bases between the germline ends. The CDR3 extends over 14 amino acids. Germline assignment: CDR1 SGHDT and CDR2 YYEEEE. As DNA, the CDR3 is TGTGCCAGCAGCTTTAGCCTAGCGAGGTACGAGCAGTACTTC. Protein sequence: CASSFSLARYEQYF.